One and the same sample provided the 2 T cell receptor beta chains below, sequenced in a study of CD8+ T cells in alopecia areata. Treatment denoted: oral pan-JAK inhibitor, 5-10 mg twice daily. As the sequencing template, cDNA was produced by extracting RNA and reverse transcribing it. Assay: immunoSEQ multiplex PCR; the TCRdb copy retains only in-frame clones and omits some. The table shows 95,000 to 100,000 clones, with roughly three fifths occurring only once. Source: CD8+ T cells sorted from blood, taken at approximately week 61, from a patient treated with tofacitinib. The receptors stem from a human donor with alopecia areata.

The CDR3 coding sequence is TGCAGCGTCGGACCTCGTGGGACCTACGAGCAGTACTTC. Translated, it gives CSVGPRGTYEQYF. The chain carries TRBV29-1 and TRBJ2-7; D ambiguous. V was pared by 6 bases and J by 2 bases, with 14 bases between. The CDR3 is made up of 13 amino acids. CDR1 and CDR2 from the germline V gene are SQVTM and ANQGSEA.

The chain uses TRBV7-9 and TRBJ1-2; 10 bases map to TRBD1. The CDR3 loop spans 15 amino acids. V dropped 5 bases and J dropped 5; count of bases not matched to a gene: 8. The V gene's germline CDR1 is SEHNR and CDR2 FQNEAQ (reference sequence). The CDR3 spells CASSRKGTGVYGYTF. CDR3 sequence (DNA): TGTGCCAGCAGCCGGAAGGGGACAGGGGTATATGGCTACACCTTC.